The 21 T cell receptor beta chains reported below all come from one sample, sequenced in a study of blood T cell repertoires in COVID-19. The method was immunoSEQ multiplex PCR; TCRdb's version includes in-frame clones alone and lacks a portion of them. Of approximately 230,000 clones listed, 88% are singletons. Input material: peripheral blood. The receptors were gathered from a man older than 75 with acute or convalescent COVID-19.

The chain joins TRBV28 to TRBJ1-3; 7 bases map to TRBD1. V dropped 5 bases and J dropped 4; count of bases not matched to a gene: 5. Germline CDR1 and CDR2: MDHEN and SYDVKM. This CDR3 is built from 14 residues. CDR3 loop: CASSNRGSGNTIYF. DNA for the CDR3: TGTGCCAGCAGTAACAGGGGATCAGGAAACACCATATATTTT.

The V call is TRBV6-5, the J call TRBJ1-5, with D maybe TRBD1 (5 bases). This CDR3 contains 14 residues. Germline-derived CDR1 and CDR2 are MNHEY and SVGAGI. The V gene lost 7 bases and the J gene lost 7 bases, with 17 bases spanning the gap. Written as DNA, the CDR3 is TGTGCCAGCAATAACAGGTTCGGAGACCAGCCCCAGCATTTT. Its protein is CASNNRFGDQPQHF.

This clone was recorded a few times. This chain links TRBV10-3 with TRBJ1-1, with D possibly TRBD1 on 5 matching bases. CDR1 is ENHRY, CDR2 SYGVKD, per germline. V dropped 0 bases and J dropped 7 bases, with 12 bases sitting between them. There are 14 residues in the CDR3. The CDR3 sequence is CAISESWGVGEAFF. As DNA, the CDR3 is TGTGCCATCAGTGAGTCCTGGGGGGTTGGTGAAGCTTTCTTT.

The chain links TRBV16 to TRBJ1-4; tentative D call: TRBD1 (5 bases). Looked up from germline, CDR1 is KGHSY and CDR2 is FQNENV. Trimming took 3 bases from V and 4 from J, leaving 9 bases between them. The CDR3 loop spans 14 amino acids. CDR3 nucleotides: TGTGCCAGCAGCCACGACAGATTTAATGAAAAACTGTTTTTT. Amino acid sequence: CASSHDRFNEKLFF.

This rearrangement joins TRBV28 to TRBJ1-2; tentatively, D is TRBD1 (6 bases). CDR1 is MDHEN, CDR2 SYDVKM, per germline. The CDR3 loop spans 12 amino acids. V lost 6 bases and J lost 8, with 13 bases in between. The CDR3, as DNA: TGTGCCAGCAGAACAGGGAGTGGCGGCTACACCTTC. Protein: CASRTGSGGYTF.

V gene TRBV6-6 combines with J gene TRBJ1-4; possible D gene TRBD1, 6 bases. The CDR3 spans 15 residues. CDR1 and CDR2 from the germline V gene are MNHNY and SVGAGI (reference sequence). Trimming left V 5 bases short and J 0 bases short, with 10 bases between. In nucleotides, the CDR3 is TGTGCCAGCAGTAAGAGGACAGCAACTAATGAAAAACTGTTTTTT. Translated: CASSKRTATNEKLFF.

CDR3 sequence: CASRLGAGHQETQYF. CDR3 DNA sequence: TGTGCCAGCCGGCTCGGAGCGGGACACCAAGAGACCCAGTACTTC. J is TRBJ2-5 and V is TRBV7-9, with 7 bases that match TRBD2. Germline values: CDR1 SEHNR, CDR2 FQNEAQ (reference sequence). The V and J ends lost 8 bases and 0 bases, in that order; junction bases with no gene match: 9. This CDR3 has 15 amino acids.

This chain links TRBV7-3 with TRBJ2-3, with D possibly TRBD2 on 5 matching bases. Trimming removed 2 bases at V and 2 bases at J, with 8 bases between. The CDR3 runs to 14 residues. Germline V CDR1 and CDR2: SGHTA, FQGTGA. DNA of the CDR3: TGTGCCAGCAGCTTACTAGCAACCACAGATACGCAGTATTTT. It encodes CASSLLATTDTQYF.

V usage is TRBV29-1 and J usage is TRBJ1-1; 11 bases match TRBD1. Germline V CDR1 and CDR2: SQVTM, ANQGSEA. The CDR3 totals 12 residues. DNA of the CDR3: TGCGGGACGGGGACAGGGGGAACTGAAGCTTTCTTT. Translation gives CGTGTGGTEAFF.

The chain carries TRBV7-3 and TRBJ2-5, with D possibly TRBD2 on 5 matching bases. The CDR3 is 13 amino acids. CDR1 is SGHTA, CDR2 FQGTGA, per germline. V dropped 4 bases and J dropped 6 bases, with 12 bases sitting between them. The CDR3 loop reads CASSSGNRQTQYF. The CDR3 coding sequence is TGTGCCAGCAGCTCCGGGAATCGGCAGACCCAGTACTTC.

The CDR3 loop is CASSRQQGGVQPQHF. In DNA form, the CDR3 reads TGTGCCAGCAGCCGGCAACAGGGGGGAGTTCAGCCCCAGCATTTT. J is TRBJ1-5 and V is TRBV7-2; 8 nucleotides line up with TRBD1. Per the germline V gene, CDR1 is SGHTA and CDR2 is FQGNSA. The junction had 9 bases not matched to a gene; V was cut back by 5 bases and J by 6 bases. The CDR3 has 15 amino acids.

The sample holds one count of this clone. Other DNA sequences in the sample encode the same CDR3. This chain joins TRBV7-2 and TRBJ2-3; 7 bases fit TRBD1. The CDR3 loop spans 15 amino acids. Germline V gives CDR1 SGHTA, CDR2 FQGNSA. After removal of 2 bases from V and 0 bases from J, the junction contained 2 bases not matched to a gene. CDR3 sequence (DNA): TGTGCCAGCAGCTTATCGGGACAGAGCACAGATACGCAGTATTTT. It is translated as CASSLSGQSTDTQYF.

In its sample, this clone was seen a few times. The DNA for the CDR3 is TGTGCCAGCTCGCCAGACCCAGGTGAGCAGTTCTTC. This encodes CASSPDPGEQFF. This rearrangement joins TRBV18 to TRBJ2-1; D unclear. This CDR3 has 12 residues. V lost 6 bases to trimming and J lost 9 bases, with 12 bases between them. CDR1 is KGHSH, CDR2 LQKENI, per germline.

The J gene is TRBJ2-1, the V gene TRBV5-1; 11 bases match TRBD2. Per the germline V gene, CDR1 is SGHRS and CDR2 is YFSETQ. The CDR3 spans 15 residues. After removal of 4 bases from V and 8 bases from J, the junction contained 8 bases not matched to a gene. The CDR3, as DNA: TGCGCCAGCAGCGATACTAGCGGGGGCCGGTATGAGCAGTTCTTC. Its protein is CASSDTSGGRYEQFF.

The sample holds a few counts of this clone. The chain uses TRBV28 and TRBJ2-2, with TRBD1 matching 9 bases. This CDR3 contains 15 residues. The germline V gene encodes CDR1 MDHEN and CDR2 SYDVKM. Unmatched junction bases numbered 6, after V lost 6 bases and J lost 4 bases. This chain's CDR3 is CASRLQGARTGELFF. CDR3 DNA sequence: TGTGCCAGCAGACTACAGGGGGCGCGCACCGGGGAGCTGTTTTTT.

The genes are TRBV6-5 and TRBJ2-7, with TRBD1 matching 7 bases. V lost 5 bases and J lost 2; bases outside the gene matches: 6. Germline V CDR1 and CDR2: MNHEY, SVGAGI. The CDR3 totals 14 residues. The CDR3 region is CASSTWDSPYEQYF. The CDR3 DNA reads TGTGCCAGCAGTACCTGGGACAGCCCCTACGAGCAGTACTTC.

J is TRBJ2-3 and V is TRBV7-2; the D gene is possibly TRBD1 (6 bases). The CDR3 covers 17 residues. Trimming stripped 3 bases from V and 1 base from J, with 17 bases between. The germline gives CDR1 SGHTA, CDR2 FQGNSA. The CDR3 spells CASSLAGTPQRTDTQYF. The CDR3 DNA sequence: TGTGCCAGCAGCTTGGCCGGGACACCACAACGCACAGATACGCAGTATTTT.

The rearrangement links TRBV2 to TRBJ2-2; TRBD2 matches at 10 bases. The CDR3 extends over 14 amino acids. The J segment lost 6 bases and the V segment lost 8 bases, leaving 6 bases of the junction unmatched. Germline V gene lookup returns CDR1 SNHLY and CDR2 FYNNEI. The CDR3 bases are TGTGCCAGCGGGGGACTAGCGTTCGCCGGGGAGCTGTTTTTT. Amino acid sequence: CASGGLAFAGELFF.

Here the CDR3 reads CASSPPRTKSSYNEQFF. CDR3 nucleotide sequence: TGTGCCAGCTCACCACCGCGGACAAAGAGCTCCTACAATGAGCAGTTCTTC. This chain connects TRBV18 to TRBJ2-1, with D possibly matching TRBD1 (5 bases). The germline CDR1 and CDR2 sequences are KGHSH and LQKENI. CDR3 length: 17 residues. V gave up 0 bases and J gave up 0 bases, with 12 bases separating them.

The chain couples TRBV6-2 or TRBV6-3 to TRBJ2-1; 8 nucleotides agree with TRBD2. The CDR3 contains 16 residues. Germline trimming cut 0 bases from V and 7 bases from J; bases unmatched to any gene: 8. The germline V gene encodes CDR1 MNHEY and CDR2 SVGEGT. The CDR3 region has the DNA TGTGCCAGCAGTTACTCGAGGCTAGCGGGTGGTAATGAGCAGTTCTTC. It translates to CASSYSRLAGGNEQFF.

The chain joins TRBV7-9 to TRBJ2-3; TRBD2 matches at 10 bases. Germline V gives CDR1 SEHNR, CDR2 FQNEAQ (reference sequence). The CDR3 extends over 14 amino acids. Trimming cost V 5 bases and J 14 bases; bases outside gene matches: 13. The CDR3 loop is CASSQGLAGVLGYF. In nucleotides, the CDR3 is TGTGCCAGCAGCCAAGGGCTAGCGGGAGTCTTGGGGTATTTT. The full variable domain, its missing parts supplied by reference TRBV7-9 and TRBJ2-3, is DTGVSQNPRHKITKRGQNVTFRCDPISEHNRLYWYRQTLGQGPEFLTYFQNEAQLEKSRLLSDRFSAERPKGSFSTLEIQRTEQGDSAMYLCASSQGLAGVLGYFGPGTRLTVL.